This T cell receptor (beta chain) comes out of a study of blood T cell repertoires in COVID-19. Whole-study context: The United States, Italy and Spain were the sources of the acute and convalescent COVID-19 samples. In each case, the material was cDNA or gDNA derived from T cells, B-cell-depleted T cells, or PBMCs.

Authors' data handling: Amplification of reference gene primers was used by the study to estimate nucleated cell counts. The table came from immunoSEQ multiplex PCR; TCRdb's copy has only in-frame clones and leaves some out. The V and J calls and clone size are taken from that table; D and trimming were inferred from the DNA. The table records some 320,000 clones, around 88% of them present only once. There are 16 residues in the CDR3. Germline V gene sequence: CDR1 KGHDR, CDR2 SFDVKD. V shed 3 bases and J shed 1 base, with 15 bases lying between them. The rearrangement joins TRBV24-1 to TRBJ2-7; D might be TRBD2 (6 bases). This TCR was sampled from a woman younger than 45 who had recovered from COVID-19. The sample comprised peripheral blood. The CDR3 region has the DNA TGTGCCACCAGTGATACCAACCCCCGGGGGTCCTACGAGCAGTACTTC. It translates to CATSDTNPRGSYEQYF.